Listed below are T cell receptor beta chains from one sample, sequenced in a study of CD8 T cells in ankylosing spondylitis. TCRdb called the 5' RACE reads again in MiXCR, with one record for every CDR3 protein. The sample records a few hundred thousand distinct CDR3 sequences, more than 20% being singletons. The source material was blood, either unsorted or a sorted T cell fraction (not recorded which). These receptors were collected from a male donor with ankylosing spondylitis. Each CDR3 is given with its conserved first and last residue. The order of the fields is J gene, D gene, V gene, clone size, CDR3 protein, CDR3 DNA. A D gene is named only where the DNA matches it firmly. Clone sizes are given selectively: once, few, many, or a class where the clone is expanded.

>TRBJ2-1|TRBD2|TRBV28|NA
CASSLPRLAGTNEQFF
TGTGCCAGCAGTTTACCCCGACTAGCGGGTACCAATGAGCAGTTCTTC
>TRBJ2-7|NA|TRBV3-1|few
CASSHMRAYEQYF
TGTGCCAGCAGCCACATGAGGGCCTACGAGCAGTACTTC
>TRBJ1-2|NA|TRBV10-3|NA
CAIGGSASANYGYTF
TGTGCCATCGGAGGATCTGCTTCAGCTAACTATGGCTACACCTTC
>TRBJ1-1|NA|TRBV29-1|many
CSSSQGRNTEAFF
TGCAGCTCCTCCCAGGGTAGGAACACTGAAGCTTTCTTT
>TRBJ2-5|NA|TRBV20-1|NA
CSARDLELETQYF
TGCAGTGCTAGAGACCTAGAGTTGGAGACCCAGTACTTC
>TRBJ2-4|NA|TRBV6-2/TRBV6-3|few
CASSYPGLHPDIQYF
TGTGCCAGCAGTTATCCGGGACTCCACCCGGACATTCAGTACTTC
>TRBJ2-3|NA|TRBV5-1|NA
CASSFDGTDTQYF
TGCGCCAGCAGCTTCGACGGCACAGATACGCAGTATTTT
>TRBJ1-5|NA|TRBV10-3|NA
CAIRQGSGQPQHF
TGTGCCATCAGGCAGGGGAGCGGTCAGCCCCAGCATTTT
>TRBJ2-5|NA|TRBV5-1|few
CASSLAATPMKETQYF
TGCGCCAGCAGCTTGGCGGCAACCCCAATGAAAGAGACCCAGTACTTC
>TRBJ2-1|TRBD2|TRBV11-3|few
CASSLETSGYNEQFF
TGTGCCAGCAGCTTAGAGACTAGCGGATACAATGAGCAGTTCTTC
>TRBJ2-2|NA|TRBV5-1|NA
CASSLGIMDTGELFF
TGCGCCAGCAGCTTAGGGATTATGGACACCGGGGAGCTGTTTTTT
>TRBJ2-7|NA|TRBV11-2|NA
CASSSNLGRAYEQYF
TGTGCCAGCAGCTCTAACCTAGGACGGGCCTACGAGCAGTACTTC
>TRBJ1-2|NA|TRBV18|few
CASSPRGVDGYTF
TGTGCCAGCTCACCCCGGGGCGTGGATGGCTACACCTTC
>TRBJ2-1|NA|TRBV28|few
CAGGSSGYNEQFF
TGTGCCGGTGGATCCTCCGGATACAATGAGCAGTTCTTC
>TRBJ2-2|TRBD2|TRBV2|NA
CASSEPSSGRGYTGELFF
TGTGCCAGCAGTGAGCCGTCTAGCGGGAGGGGGTACACCGGGGAGCTGTTTTTT